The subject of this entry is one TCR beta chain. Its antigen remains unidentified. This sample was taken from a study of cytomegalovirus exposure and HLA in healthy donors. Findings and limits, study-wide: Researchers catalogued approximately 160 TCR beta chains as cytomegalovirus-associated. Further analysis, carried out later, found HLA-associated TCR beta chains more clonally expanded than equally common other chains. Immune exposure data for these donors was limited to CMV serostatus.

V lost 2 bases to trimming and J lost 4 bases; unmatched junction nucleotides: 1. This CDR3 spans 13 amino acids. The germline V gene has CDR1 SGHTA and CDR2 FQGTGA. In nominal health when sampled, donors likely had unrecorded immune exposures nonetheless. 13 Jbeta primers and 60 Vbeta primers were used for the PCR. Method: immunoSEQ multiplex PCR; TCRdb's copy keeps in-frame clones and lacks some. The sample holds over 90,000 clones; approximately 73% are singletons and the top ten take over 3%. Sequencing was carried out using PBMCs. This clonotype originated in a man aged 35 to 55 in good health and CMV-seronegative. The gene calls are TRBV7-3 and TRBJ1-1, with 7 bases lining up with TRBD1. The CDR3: CASSLSGGTEAFF. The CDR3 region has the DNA TGTGCCAGCAGCTTATCAGGGGGCACTGAAGCTTTCTTT.